These 28 T cell receptor beta chains were sequenced from one sample in a study of CD8+CD57+ T cells in acquired aplastic anemia. Those patients picked for sequencing had displayed CD8+CD57+ cell expansion on flow cytometry. Using genomic DNA as the template, TCR beta VDJ and CDR3 profiling was carried out. TCRdb re-derived calls from the reads in MiXCR, one entry per CDR3 protein. The sample has 200,000 to 250,000 distinct CDR3 sequences; roughly two thirds are singletons. The sample comprised sorted CD4+, CD8+, or CD8+CD57+ T cells (not recorded which) from PBMCs. The source of these receptors is a human donor with aplastic anemia.

The chain carries TRBV5-1 and TRBJ2-2, with D perhaps given as TRBD1 or TRBD2 (5 bases each). The CDR3 sequence is 14 residues long. V lost 5 bases and J lost 0, with 8 bases in between. Germline values: CDR1 SGHRS, CDR2 YFSETQ. The CDR3 sequence is CASRSGPNTGELFF. In nucleotides, the CDR3 is TGCGCCAGCAGGTCGGGACCGAACACCGGGGAGCTGTTTTTT.

The J gene is TRBJ2-1, the V gene TRBV7-2; no firm D call. The CDR3 spans 13 residues. Between the trimmed V and J ends, which lost 6 bases and 7 bases, there was a span of 13 bases. The germline V gene has CDR1 SGHTA and CDR2 FQGNSA. CDR3 sequence reads: CASSEANRNEQFF. The CDR3 DNA is TGTGCCAGCAGTGAAGCCAATAGAAATGAGCAGTTCTTC.

As regards this clonotype: An end of the junction does not agree with germline; a read error may underlie this. The rearrangement joins TRBV5-1 to TRBJ1-2, with D unresolved. The CDR3 runs to 13 residues. The germline V gene has CDR1 SGHRS and CDR2 YFSETQ. The CDR3 protein is CASSFTESYGYAF. CDR3 sequence (DNA): TGCGCCAGCAGCTTCACAGAGAGCTATGGCTACGCCTTC.

Ten or more counts support this clonotype. The chain uses TRBV28 and TRBJ2-7, with D uncertain. The CDR3 spans 14 residues. Deletions cut 4 bases from V and 5 bases from J, with 15 bases between. CDR1 and CDR2 from the germline V gene are MDHEN and SYDVKM. The CDR3 coding sequence is TGTGCCAGCAGTTCCAAGTGGGCAGGCCACGAGCAGTACTTC. Translating it yields CASSSKWAGHEQYF.

This chain links TRBV10-3 with TRBJ1-2, with TRBD1 matching 8 bases. With 7 bases clipped from V and 8 bases from J, the junction kept 9 bases outside the gene matches. CDR1 ENHRY and CDR2 SYGVKD come from the germline V gene. This CDR3 spans 13 amino acids. The CDR3 sequence: CAITRDRSYGYTF. The CDR3 DNA follows: TGTGCCATCACCCGGGACAGGTCCTACGGCTACACCTTC.

The gene calls are TRBV20-1 and TRBJ2-1; 11 bases map to TRBD2. The CDR3 length is 14 residues. The V gene end was trimmed by 1 base and the J gene end by 7 bases; junction bases not matched to a gene: 3. Germline V CDR1 and CDR2: DFQATT, SNEGSKA (reference sequence). The CDR3 region is CSARVLAGGNEQFF. CDR3 coding DNA: TGCAGTGCTAGAGTCCTAGCGGGAGGAAATGAGCAGTTCTTC.

The J gene is TRBJ1-2, the V gene TRBV6-6; D is unresolved. The CDR3 contains 11 residues. Germline CDR1 is MNHNY and CDR2 is SVGAGI (reference sequence). V was trimmed by 8 bases and J by 8 bases, leaving 12 bases between them. The CDR3 nucleotides read TGTGCCAGCTCAGGCCGCCTCGGCTACACCTTC. Protein: CASSGRLGYTF.

This chain links TRBV5-1 with TRBJ1-6; D unresolved. Germline V CDR1 and CDR2: SGHRS, YFSETQ. CDR3 length: 13 residues. The V gene lost 0 bases and the J gene lost 10 bases, with 8 bases spanning the gap. The CDR3 loop is CASSLEPTSPLHF. CDR3 DNA sequence: TGCGCCAGCAGCTTGGAGCCGACCTCACCCCTCCACTTT.

This clonotype came up a few times. The chain joins TRBV7-6 to TRBJ2-6; D possibly corresponds to TRBD1 (7 bases). The germline gives CDR1 SGHVS, CDR2 FNYEAQ. This CDR3 comprises 17 residues. Trimming stripped 5 bases from V and 1 base from J, with 15 bases between. Here the CDR3 reads CASSQGGGSSGANVLTF. The CDR3 nucleotides read TGTGCCAGCAGCCAGGGGGGTGGATCTTCTGGGGCCAACGTCCTGACTTTC.

The chain recombines TRBV24-1 with TRBJ1-5; D not resolved. The CDR3 runs to 16 residues. Germline lookup yields CDR1 KGHDR and CDR2 SFDVKD. V lost 0 bases and J 3 bases, leaving 11 bases between the germline ends. The CDR3 DNA is TGTGCCACCAGTGATTTGCCGCCTAGGAACAATCAGCCCCAGCATTTT. Its protein product is CATSDLPPRNNQPQHF.

This rearrangement joins TRBV7-9 to TRBJ2-7, with TRBD2 matching 8 bases. The CDR3 sequence is 14 residues long. The J segment lost 2 bases and the V segment lost 3 bases, leaving 3 bases of the junction unmatched. In germline, CDR1 is SEHNR, CDR2 FQNEAQ (reference sequence). The chain's CDR3 is CASSFSGGPYEQYF. In nucleotides, the CDR3 is TGTGCCAGCAGCTTCAGCGGGGGCCCCTACGAGCAGTACTTC.

The chain couples TRBV7-2 to TRBJ2-7, with 7 nucleotides matching TRBD1. Per the germline V gene, CDR1 is SGHTA and CDR2 is FQGNSA. The CDR3 totals 13 residues. Trimming took 1 base from V and 5 from J; bases not matched to a gene: 2. For the CDR3, the DNA is TGTGCCAGCAGCTTAGAAGGGGGCGACGAGCAGTACTTC. Translated, it gives CASSLEGGDEQYF.

V and J are TRBV6-1 and TRBJ1-2; D is uncertain. CDR1 is MNHNS and CDR2 is SASEGT in the germline V gene. Trimming took off 2 bases at V and 4 bases at J, with 14 bases between the two ends. The CDR3 loop spans 15 amino acids. The DNA of the CDR3 is TGTGCCAGCAGTGAATCGGATGGAATGAGCTATGGCTACACCTTC. Its protein product is CASSESDGMSYGYTF.

The DNA of the CDR3 is TGTGCCAGCACCGGACAGGGGAAGGACTCTGGGGCCAACGTCCTGACTTTC. Its translation: CASTGQGKDSGANVLTF. The chain is built from TRBV25-1 and TRBJ2-6, with 9 nucleotides matching TRBD1. Germline V CDR1 and CDR2: MGHDK, SYGVNS. Unmatched junction bases numbered 7, after V lost 7 bases and J lost 0 bases. This CDR3 spans 17 amino acids.

This clonotype was counted ten times or more. The chain recombines TRBV7-9 with TRBJ2-5; 7 bases line up with TRBD2. CDR1 is SEHNR, CDR2 FQNEAQ, per germline (reference sequence). V was clipped by 5 bases and J by 2 bases; unmatched bases: 5. CDR3 length: 14 amino acids. The CDR3 nucleotides read TGTGCCAGCAGCCTGGGGGGGGGTCAAGAGACCCAGTACTTC. Its translation: CASSLGGGQETQYF.

This chain uses TRBV9 with TRBJ1-2, with TRBD1 matching 8 bases. This CDR3 contains 15 residues. V dropped 4 bases and J dropped 2; count of bases not matched to a gene: 7. Germline loops: CDR1 SGDLS, CDR2 YYNGEE. CDR3 DNA: TGTGCCAGCAGCCCCTTATGGACAGGGAACTATGGCTACACCTTC. Protein: CASSPLWTGNYGYTF. Together with reference TRBV9 and TRBJ1-2, the CDR3 gives the full variable domain: DSGVTQTPKHLITATGQRVTLRCSPRSGDLSVYWYQQSLDQGLQFLIQYYNGEERAKGNILERFSAQQFPDLHSELNLSSLELGDSALYFCASSPLWTGNYGYTFGSGTRLTVV.

This clonotype was detected a few times. This could be a read error, since a much larger clone is one nucleotide away. The CDR3 carries no conserved terminal phenylalanine or tryptophan, so it likely arises from a read error. The genes are TRBV7-2 and TRBJ2-1, with a tentative D call TRBD2 (5 bases). Trimming left V 2 bases short and J 1 base short, with 24 bases between. Looked up from germline, CDR1 is SGHTA and CDR2 is FQGNSA. CDR3 size: 20 residues. CDR3 sequence reads: CASSLKKGFGKKSSYNEQFL. Here the CDR3 DNA reads TGTGCCAGCAGCTTAAAAAAGGGCTTCGGGAAGAAGAGTTCCTACAATGAGCAGTTCCTC.

V usage is TRBV7-3 and J usage is TRBJ1-5; D remains unclear. V was trimmed by 2 bases and J by 6 bases, leaving 8 bases between them. The V gene's germline CDR1 is SGHTA and CDR2 FQGTGA. The CDR3 has 13 residues. The CDR3 is CASSLWGGQPQHF. The CDR3 coding sequence is TGTGCCAGCAGCTTATGGGGAGGTCAGCCCCAGCATTTT.

V is TRBV24-1 and J is TRBJ2-7; D ambiguous. CDR3 length equals 11 residues. V was clipped by 2 bases and J by 2 bases, with 0 bases between them. CDR1 and CDR2 from the germline V gene are KGHDR and SFDVKD. CDR3 sequence reads: CATSDSYEQYF. The CDR3 region has the DNA TGTGCCACCAGTGATTCCTACGAGCAGTACTTC.

A few counts support this clonotype. The rearrangement joins TRBV15 to TRBJ1-6, with D perhaps TRBD1 (6 bases). This CDR3 has 17 amino acids. Germline V gives CDR1 LNHNV, CDR2 YYDKDF (reference sequence). V was trimmed by 2 bases and J by 1 base, leaving 12 bases between them. CDR3 loop: CATSRTGKSSYNSPLHF. The CDR3 nucleotides read TGTGCCACCAGCAGAACAGGGAAGAGTTCCTATAATTCACCCCTCCACTTT.

The chain joins TRBV6-5 to TRBJ2-6; TRBD1 aligns across 7 bases. Germline assignment: CDR1 MNHEY and CDR2 SVGAGI. This CDR3 is 16 amino acids long. V was pared by 9 bases and J by 3 bases, with 11 bases of the junction left unmatched. CDR3 DNA: TGTGCCAGTTTGGACAGGCGAGCCTTTGGGGCCAACGTCCTGACTTTC. Translating gives CASLDRRAFGANVLTF.

This clonotype came up a few times. The V and J genes are TRBV19 and TRBJ1-1; no reliable D call. Germline CDR1 is LNHDA and CDR2 is SQIVND (reference sequence). This CDR3 has 13 residues. Trimming stripped 4 bases from V and 2 bases from J, with 8 bases between. CDR3 protein: CASSKGANTEAFF. CDR3 nucleotide sequence: TGTGCCAGTAGTAAGGGCGCAAACACTGAAGCTTTCTTT. The complete variable domain, with remaining parts taken from reference TRBV19 and TRBJ1-1, reads DGGITQSPKYLFRKEGQNVTLSCEQNLNHDAMYWYRQDPGQGLRLIYYSQIVNDFQKGDIAEGYSVSREKKESFPLTVTSAQKNPTAFYLCASSKGANTEAFFGQGTRLTVV.

The chain recombines TRBV7-9 with TRBJ1-6; 8 nucleotides line up with TRBD1. J gave up 7 bases and V 9 bases, and 8 bases lay outside the gene matches. Germline values: CDR1 SEHNR, CDR2 FQNEAQ (reference sequence). The CDR3 consists of 14 residues. The CDR3: CASGSGQANSPLHF. The CDR3 DNA reads TGTGCCAGTGGCTCGGGACAGGCCAATTCACCCCTCCACTTT.

This clonotype was recorded a few times. V gene TRBV20-1 combines with J gene TRBJ1-6; D is possibly TRBD1 (5 bases). The CDR3 is 13 residues long. V gave up 6 bases and J gave up 7 bases, with 13 bases separating them. Germline CDR1 reads DFQATT; CDR2 reads SNEGSKA (reference sequence). DNA of the CDR3: TGCAGTGCCCTTGACAGCAACAATTCACCCCTCCACTTT. This translates into CSALDSNNSPLHF.

CDR3 residues: CASSLEGRTPLHF. The CDR3 DNA reads TGTGCCAGCAGTTTGGAGGGGCGGACACCCCTCCACTTT. The chain recombines TRBV7-2 with TRBJ1-6; D perhaps matches TRBD1 (5 bases). Per the germline V gene, CDR1 is SGHTA and CDR2 is FQGNSA. The CDR3 loop spans 13 amino acids. V was cut by 6 bases and J by 11 bases, with 14 bases left in between.

This clonotype has a single count. The rearrangement joins TRBV19 to TRBJ1-3; D may be TRBD1 (5 bases). With 10 bases removed from V and 0 bases from J, the gap between germline ends came to 10 bases. The germline V gene encodes CDR1 LNHDA and CDR2 SQIVND (reference sequence). The CDR3 extends over 13 amino acids. CDR3: CATQQASGNTIYF. CDR3 nucleotide sequence: TGTGCCACCCAACAGGCCTCTGGAAACACCATATATTTT.

This clonotype showed up just a few times. V gene TRBV5-5 combines with J gene TRBJ2-7, with D possibly being TRBD1 or TRBD2 (5 bases each). Between the trimmed V and J ends, which lost 1 base and 2 bases, there was a span of 10 bases. The CDR3 length is 14 residues. The germline gives CDR1 SGHKS, CDR2 YYEKEE (reference sequence). CDR3 sequence: CASSLWDEAYEQYF. CDR3 in DNA: TGTGCCAGCAGCTTGTGGGACGAGGCCTACGAGCAGTACTTC.

This clonotype is a singleton in its sample. This chain links TRBV7-9 with TRBJ2-5, with 8 bases aligning to TRBD2. The CDR3 contains 15 residues. The ends lost 6 bases at V and 1 base at J; junction bases unmatched: 7. Looked up from germline, CDR1 is SEHNR and CDR2 is FQNEAQ (reference sequence). This CDR3 is CASREGAGVQETQYF. The CDR3 region has the DNA TGTGCCAGCAGGGAAGGAGCGGGGGTCCAAGAGACCCAGTACTTC.